This T cell receptor (beta chain) was sequenced in a study of T cell responses to AZD1222 COVID-19 vaccine. CDR3 length: 12 amino acids. V lost 5 bases, J lost 9 bases, and 11 bases lay in between. Second doses were pooled across both intervals (about 4 or about 12 weeks). Overall study results and limits: The donor group comprised mostly white British people and more females; the analysis possibly underestimated clonal diversity.

The repertoire was sequenced with immunoSEQ multiplex PCR; TCRdb's copy has only in-frame clones and lacks some. The sample has tens of thousands of clones; nearly 90% are singletons. As for this clone: Its antigen is unidentified.

This TCR came from an adult who received the AZD1222 COVID-19 vaccine. The starting material was peripheral blood, obtained 28 days after the second AZD1222 dose. V usage is TRBV12-3 or TRBV12-4 and J usage is TRBJ2-1, with D tentatively TRBD1 (6 bases). The CDR3 protein is CASSLGQFEQFF. The CDR3 DNA sequence: TGTGCCAGCAGTCTTGGACAGTTTGAGCAGTTCTTC.